This record looks at one TCR beta chain sequence and its context. Germline-derived CDR1 and CDR2 are MNHEY and SMNVEV (reference sequence). This CDR3 has 14 residues. Trimming took 1 base from V and 9 from J; bases not matched to a gene: 9. These data belong to a study of patients and donors after allogeneic stem cell transplantation. MiXCR, applied by TCRdb to the RT-PCR reads, yields one record per CDR3 protein. The sample records about 960,000 distinct CDR3 sequences, roughly 17% being singletons. Sequencing used blood, either unsorted or a sorted T cell fraction (not recorded which). This receptor was taken from a human donor who was either an allogeneic HSCT recipient or a stem cell or donor lymphocyte infusion donor (not recorded which). It is not recorded whose cells these are; they may come from a transplant donor. The V gene is TRBV27, the J gene TRBJ2-7; 7 nucleotides match TRBD2. CDR3 residues: CASSLLGGPHAQYF. CDR3 in DNA: TGTGCCAGCAGTTTATTGGGAGGGCCGCACGCGCAGTACTTC.